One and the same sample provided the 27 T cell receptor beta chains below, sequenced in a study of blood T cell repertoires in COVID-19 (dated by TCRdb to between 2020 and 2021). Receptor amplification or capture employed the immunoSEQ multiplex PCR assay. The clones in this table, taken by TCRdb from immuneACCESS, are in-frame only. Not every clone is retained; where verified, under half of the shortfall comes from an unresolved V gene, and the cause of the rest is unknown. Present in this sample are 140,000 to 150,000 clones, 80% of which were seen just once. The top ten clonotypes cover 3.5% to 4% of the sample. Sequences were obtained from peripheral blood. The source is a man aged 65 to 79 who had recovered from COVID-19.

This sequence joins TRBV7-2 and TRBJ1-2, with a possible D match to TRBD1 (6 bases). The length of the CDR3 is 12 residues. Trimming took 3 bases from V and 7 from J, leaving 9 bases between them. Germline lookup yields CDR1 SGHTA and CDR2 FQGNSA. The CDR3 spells CASSFTGFGYTF. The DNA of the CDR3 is TGTGCCAGCAGCTTTACAGGGTTTGGCTACACCTTC.

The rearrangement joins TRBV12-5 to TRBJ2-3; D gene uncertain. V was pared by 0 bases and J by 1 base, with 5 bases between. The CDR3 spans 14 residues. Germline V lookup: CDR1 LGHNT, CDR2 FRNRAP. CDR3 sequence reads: CASGLVRGTDTQYF. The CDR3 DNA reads TGTGCTAGTGGTTTGGTACGCGGCACAGATACGCAGTATTTT.

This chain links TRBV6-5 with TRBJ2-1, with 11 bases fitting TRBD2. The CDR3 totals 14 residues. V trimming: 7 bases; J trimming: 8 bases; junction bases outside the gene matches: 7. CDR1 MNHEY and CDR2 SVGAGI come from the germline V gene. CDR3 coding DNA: TGTGCCAGCACCGGACTAGCGGGTTTTCATGAGCAGTTCTTC. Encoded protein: CASTGLAGFHEQFF.

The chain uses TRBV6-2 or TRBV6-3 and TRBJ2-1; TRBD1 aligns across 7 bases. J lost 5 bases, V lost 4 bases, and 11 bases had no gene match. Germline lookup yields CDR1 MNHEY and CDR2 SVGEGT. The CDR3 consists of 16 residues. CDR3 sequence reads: CASSSLTGRADNEQFF. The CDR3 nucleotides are TGTGCCAGCAGTTCGCTGACAGGGAGAGCCGACAATGAGCAGTTCTTC.

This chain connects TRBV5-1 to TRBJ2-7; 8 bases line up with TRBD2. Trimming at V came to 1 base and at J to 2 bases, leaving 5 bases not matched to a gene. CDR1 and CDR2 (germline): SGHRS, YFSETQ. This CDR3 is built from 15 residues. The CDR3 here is CASSLSSGPTYEQYF. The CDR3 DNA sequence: TGCGCCAGCAGCTTGTCTAGCGGGCCTACCTACGAGCAGTACTTC. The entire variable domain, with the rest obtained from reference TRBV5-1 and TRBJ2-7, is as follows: KAGVTQTPRYLIKTRGQQVTLSCSPISGHRSVSWYQQTPGQGLQFLFEYFSETQRNKGNFPGRFSGRQFSNSRSEMNVSTLELGDSALYLCASSLSSGPTYEQYFGPGTRLTVT.

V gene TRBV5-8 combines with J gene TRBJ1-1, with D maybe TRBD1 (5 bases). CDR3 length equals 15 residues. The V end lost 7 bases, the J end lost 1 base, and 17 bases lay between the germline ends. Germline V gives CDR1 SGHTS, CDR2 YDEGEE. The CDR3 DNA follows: TGTGCCAGCCCGACGGAGCCGGGGGAGAACACTGAAGCTTTCTTT. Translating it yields CASPTEPGENTEAFF.

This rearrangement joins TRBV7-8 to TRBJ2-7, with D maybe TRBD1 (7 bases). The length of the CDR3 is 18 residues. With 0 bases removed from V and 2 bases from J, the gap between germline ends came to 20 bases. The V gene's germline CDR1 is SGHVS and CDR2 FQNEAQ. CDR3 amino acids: CASSLAEGAGWTAYEQYF. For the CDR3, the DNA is TGTGCCAGCAGCTTAGCGGAGGGGGCAGGCTGGACCGCCTACGAGCAGTACTTC.

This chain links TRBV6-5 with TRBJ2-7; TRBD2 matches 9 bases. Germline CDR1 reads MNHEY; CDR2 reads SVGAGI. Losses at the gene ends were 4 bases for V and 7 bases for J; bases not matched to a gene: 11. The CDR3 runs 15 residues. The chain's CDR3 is CASSLQVAGVGEQYF. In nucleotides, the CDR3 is TGTGCCAGCAGTTTACAGGTAGCGGGAGTAGGGGAGCAGTACTTC.

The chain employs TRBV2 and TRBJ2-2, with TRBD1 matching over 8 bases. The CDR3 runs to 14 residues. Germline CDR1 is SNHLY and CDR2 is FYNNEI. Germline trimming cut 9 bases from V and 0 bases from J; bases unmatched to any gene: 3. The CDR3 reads CASMDRANTGELFF. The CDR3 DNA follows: TGTGCCAGTATGGACAGGGCGAACACCGGGGAGCTGTTTTTT.

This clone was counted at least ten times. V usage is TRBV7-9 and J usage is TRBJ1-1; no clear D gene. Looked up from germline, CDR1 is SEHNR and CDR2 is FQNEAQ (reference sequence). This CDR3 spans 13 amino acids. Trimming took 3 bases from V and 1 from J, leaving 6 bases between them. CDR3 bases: TGTGCCAGCAGCTTGGCACAGAACACTGAAGCTTTCTTT. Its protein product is CASSLAQNTEAFF.

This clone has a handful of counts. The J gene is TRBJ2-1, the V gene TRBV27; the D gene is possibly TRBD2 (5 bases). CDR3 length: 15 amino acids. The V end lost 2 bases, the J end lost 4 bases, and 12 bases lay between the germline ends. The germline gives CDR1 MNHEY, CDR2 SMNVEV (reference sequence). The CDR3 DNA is TGTGCCAGCAGTTTAGCGGGCTGGGAATACAATGAGCAGTTCTTC. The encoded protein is CASSLAGWEYNEQFF.

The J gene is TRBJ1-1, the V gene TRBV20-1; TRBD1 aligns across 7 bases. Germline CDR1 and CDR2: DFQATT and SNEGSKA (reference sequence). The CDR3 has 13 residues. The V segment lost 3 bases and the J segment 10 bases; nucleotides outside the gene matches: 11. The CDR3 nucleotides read TGCAGTGCTAGTGCCCGACAGGGATTGGGAGCTTTCTTT. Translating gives CSASARQGLGAFF.

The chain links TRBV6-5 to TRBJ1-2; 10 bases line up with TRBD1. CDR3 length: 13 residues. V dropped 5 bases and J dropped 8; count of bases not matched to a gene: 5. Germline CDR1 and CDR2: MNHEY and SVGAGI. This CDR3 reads CASSPGQGEGYTF. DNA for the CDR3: TGTGCCAGCAGTCCAGGACAGGGGGAAGGCTACACCTTC.

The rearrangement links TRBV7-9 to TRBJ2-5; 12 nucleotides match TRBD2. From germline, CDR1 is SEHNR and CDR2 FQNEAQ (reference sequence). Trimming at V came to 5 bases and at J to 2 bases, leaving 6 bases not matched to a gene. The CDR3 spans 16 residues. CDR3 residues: CASSPGLAGQQETQYF. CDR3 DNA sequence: TGTGCCAGCAGCCCAGGACTAGCGGGACAACAAGAGACCCAGTACTTC.

CDR3 amino acids: CASLGGVHTEAFF. CDR3 in DNA: TGTGCCTCCCTTGGGGGGGTCCACACTGAAGCTTTCTTT. The chain has TRBV19 and TRBJ1-1, with TRBD1 as a possible D gene (5 bases). Germline values: CDR1 LNHDA, CDR2 SQIVND (reference sequence). Between the trimmed V and J ends, which lost 11 bases and 3 bases, there was a span of 16 bases. The length of the CDR3 is 13 residues.

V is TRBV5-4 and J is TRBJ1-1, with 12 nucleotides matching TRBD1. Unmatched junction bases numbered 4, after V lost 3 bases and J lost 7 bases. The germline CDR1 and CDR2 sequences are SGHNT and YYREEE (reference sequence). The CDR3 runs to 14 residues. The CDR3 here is CASSWDRGQVEAFF. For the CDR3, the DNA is TGTGCCAGCAGCTGGGACAGGGGGCAAGTTGAAGCTTTCTTT.

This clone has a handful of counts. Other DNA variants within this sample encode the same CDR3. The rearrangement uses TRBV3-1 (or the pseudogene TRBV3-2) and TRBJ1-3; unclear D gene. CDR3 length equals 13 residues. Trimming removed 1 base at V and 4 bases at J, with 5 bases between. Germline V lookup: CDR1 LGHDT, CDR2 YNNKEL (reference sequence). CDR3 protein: CASSQGGGNTIYF. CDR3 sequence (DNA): TGTGCCAGCAGCCAAGGCGGAGGAAACACCATATATTTT.

The CDR3 DNA is TGCGCCAGCAGAAGCGGATCGGGCTACGAGCAGTACTTC. Translation gives CASRSGSGYEQYF. V is TRBV5-1 and J is TRBJ2-7, with a weak D call TRBD2 (5 bases). Trimming took off 5 bases at V and 3 bases at J, with 12 bases between the two ends. The CDR3 has 13 residues. Germline CDR1 and CDR2: SGHRS and YFSETQ.

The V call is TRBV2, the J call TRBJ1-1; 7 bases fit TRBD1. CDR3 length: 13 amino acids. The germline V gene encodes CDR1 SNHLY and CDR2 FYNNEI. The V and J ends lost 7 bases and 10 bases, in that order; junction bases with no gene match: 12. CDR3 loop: CASTPVTGSLAFF. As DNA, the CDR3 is TGTGCCAGCACCCCAGTGACAGGGTCTTTAGCTTTCTTT. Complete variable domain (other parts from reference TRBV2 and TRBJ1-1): EPEVTQTPSHQVTQMGQEVILRCVPISNHLYFYWYRQILGQKVEFLVSFYNNEISEKSEIFDDQFSVERPDGSNFTLKIRSTKLEDSAMYFCASTPVTGSLAFFGQGTRLTVV.

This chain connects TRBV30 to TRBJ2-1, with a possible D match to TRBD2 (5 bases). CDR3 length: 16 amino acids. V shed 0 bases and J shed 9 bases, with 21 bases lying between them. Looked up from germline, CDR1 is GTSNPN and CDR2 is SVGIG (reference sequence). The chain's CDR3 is CAWSVLGGSEGGEQFF. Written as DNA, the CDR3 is TGTGCCTGGAGTGTACTTGGCGGTTCTGAGGGTGGTGAGCAGTTCTTC.

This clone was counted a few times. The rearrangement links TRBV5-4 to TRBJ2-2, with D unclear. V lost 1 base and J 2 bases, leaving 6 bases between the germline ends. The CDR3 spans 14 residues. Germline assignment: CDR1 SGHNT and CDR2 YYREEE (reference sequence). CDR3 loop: CASSLRSNTGELFF. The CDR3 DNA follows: TGTGCCAGCAGCTTGAGGAGTAACACCGGGGAGCTGTTTTTT.

The CDR3 loop reads CASSHTRTSGGETQYF. The CDR3 bases are TGTGCCAGCAGCCACACGCGAACTAGCGGAGGAGAGACCCAGTACTTC. The chain employs TRBV3-1 (or the pseudogene TRBV3-2) and TRBJ2-5; TRBD2 agrees at 8 bases. The CDR3 extends over 16 amino acids. V lost 3 bases, J lost 4 bases, and 10 bases stayed unmatched. The V gene's germline CDR1 is LGHDT and CDR2 YNNKEL (reference sequence).

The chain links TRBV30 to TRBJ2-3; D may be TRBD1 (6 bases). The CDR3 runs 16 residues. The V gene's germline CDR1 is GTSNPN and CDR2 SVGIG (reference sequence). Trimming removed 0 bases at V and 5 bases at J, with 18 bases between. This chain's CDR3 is CAWSVFRGPPGDTQYF. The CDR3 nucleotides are TGTGCCTGGAGTGTATTCAGGGGCCCCCCGGGAGATACGCAGTATTTT.

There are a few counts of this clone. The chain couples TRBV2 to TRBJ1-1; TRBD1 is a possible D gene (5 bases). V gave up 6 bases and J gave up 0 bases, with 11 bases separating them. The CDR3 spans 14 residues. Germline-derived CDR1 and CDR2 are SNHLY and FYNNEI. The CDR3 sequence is CASSGGALNTEAFF. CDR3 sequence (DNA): TGTGCCAGCAGCGGTGGGGCACTGAACACTGAAGCTTTCTTT. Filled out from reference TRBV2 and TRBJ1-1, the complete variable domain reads EPEVTQTPSHQVTQMGQEVILRCVPISNHLYFYWYRQILGQKVEFLVSFYNNEISEKSEIFDDQFSVERPDGSNFTLKIRSTKLEDSAMYFCASSGGALNTEAFFGQGTRLTVV.

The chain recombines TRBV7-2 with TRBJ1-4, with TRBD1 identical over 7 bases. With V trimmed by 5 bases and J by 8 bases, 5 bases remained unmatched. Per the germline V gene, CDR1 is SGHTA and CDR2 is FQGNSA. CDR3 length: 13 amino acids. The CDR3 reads CASSRGGGEKLFF. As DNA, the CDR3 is TGTGCCAGCAGCCGAGGGGGCGGCGAAAAACTGTTTTTT.

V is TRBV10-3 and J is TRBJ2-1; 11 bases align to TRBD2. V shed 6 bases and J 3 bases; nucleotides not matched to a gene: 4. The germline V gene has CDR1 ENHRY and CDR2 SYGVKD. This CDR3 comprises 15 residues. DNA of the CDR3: TGTGCCATCAGAGCTACTAGCGGGAGCTACAATGAGCAGTTCTTC. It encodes CAIRATSGSYNEQFF.

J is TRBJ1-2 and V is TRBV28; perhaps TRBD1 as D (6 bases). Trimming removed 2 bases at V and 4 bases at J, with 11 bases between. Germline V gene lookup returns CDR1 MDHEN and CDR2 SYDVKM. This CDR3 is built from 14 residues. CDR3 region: CASSLRQGRYGYTF. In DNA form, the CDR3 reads TGTGCCAGCAGTTTAAGGCAGGGGCGCTATGGCTACACCTTC.